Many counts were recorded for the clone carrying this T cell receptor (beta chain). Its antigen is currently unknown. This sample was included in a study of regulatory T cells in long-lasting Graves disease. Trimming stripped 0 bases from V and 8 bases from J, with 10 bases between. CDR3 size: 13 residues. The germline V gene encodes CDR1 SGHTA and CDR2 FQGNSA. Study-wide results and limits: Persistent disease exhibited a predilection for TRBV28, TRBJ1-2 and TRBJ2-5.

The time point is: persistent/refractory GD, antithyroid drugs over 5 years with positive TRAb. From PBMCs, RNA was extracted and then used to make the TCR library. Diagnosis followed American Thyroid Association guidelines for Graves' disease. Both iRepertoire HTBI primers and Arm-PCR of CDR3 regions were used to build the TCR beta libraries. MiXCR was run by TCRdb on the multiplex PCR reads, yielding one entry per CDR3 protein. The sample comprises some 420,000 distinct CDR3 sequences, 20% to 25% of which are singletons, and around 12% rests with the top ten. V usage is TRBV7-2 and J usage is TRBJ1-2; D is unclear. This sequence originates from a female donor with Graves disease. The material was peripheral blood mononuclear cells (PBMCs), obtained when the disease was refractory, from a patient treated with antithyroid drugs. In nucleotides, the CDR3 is TGTGCCAGCAGCTTAGCCCCGACATACGGCTACACCTTC. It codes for CASSLAPTYGYTF.